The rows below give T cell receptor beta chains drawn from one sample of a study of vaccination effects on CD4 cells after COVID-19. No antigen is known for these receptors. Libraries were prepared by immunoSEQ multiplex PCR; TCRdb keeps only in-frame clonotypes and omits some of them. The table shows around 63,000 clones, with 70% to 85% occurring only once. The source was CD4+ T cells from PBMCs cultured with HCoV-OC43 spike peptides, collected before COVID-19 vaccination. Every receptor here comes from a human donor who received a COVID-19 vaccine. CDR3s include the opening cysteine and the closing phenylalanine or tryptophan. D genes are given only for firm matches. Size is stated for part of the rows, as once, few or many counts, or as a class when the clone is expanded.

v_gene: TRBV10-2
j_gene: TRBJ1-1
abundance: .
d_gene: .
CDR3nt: TGCGCCAGCAAAAGGGAGTTCACTGAAGCTTTCTTT
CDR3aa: CASKREFTEAFF

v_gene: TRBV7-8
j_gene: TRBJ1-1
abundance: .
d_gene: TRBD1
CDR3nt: TGTGCCAGCAGCCGAGCAGGGGGCACTGAAGCTTTCTTT
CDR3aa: CASSRAGGTEAFF

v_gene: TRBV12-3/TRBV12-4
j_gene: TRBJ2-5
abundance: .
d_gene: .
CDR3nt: TGTGCCAGCAGTTACGGGGGCGTACAGACCCAGTACTTC
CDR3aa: CASSYGGVQTQYF

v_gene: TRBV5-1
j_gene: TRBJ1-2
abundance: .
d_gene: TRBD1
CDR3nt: TGCGCCAGCACCTCCGGACAGGACCGACGAAATGGCTACACCTTC
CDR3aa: CASTSGQDRRNGYTF

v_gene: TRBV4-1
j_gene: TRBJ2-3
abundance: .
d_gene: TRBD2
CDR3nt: TGCGCCAGCAGCCGCCCGGGGGGAGATACGCAGTATTTT
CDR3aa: CASSRPGGDTQYF

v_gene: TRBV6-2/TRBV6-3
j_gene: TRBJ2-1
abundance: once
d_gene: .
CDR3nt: TGTGCCAGCAGTTCCGTCAGGGGACGCAATGAGCAGTTCTTC
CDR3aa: CASSSVRGRNEQFF

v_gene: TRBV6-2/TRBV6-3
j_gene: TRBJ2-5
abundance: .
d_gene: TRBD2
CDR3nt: TGTGCCAGCAGTTACGCGGGGGTTGCTCAAGAGACCCAGTACTTC
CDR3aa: CASSYAGVAQETQYF

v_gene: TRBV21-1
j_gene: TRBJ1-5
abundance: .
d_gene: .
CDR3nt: .
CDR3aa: CASSLWGQGIGQPQHF

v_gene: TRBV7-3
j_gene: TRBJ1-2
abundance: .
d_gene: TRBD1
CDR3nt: TGTGCCAGCAGCTCATCGGACAGGGCCTATGGCTACACCTTC
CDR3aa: CASSSSDRAYGYTF

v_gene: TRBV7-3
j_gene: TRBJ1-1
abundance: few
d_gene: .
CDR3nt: TGTGCCAGCAGCTTAACGCCGAACACTGAAGCTTTCTTT
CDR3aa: CASSLTPNTEAFF

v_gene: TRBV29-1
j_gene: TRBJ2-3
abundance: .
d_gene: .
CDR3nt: TGCAGCGTCCCCTTGGGCGGTCCAGATACGCAGTATTTT
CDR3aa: CSVPLGGPDTQYF

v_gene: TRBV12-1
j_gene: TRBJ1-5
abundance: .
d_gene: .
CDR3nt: TGTGCCAGCAGCTACCAGGGGGGCGCCCAGCCCCAGCATTTT
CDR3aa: CASSYQGGAQPQHF

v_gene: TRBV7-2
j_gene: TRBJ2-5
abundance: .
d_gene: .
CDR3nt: TGTGCCAGCAGCCACCCCGGGGGTTGGGAGACCCAGTACTTC
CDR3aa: CASSHPGGWETQYF

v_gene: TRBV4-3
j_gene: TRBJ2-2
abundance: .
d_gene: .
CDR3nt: TGCGCCAGCAGCCAATCTTCACAGGGTCGGGGGGAGCTGTTTTTT
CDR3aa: CASSQSSQGRGELFF

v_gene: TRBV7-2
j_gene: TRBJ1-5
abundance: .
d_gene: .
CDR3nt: TGTGCCAGCAGCTTAGCATTAGGCGGCAATCAGCCCCAGCATTTT
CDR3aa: CASSLALGGNQPQHF

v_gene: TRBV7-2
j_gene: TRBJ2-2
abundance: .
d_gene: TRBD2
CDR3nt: TGTGCCAGCAGCTTATATTCACTAGCGGACACCGGGGAGCTGTTTTTT
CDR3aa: CASSLYSLADTGELFF

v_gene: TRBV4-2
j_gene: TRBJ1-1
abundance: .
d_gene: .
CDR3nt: TGTGCCAGCAGCCAAGAGGCGACAGTGAACACTGAAGCTTTCTTT
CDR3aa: CASSQEATVNTEAFF

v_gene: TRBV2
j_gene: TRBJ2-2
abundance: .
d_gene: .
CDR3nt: TGTGCCAGCAGTGAAGACAGGTTCTATAACACCGGGGAGCTGTTTTTT
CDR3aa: CASSEDRFYNTGELFF

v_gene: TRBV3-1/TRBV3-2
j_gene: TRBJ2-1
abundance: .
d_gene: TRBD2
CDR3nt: TGTGCCAGCAGCCAACCTCTGACTAGCGGGGGGGCCTCCTACAATGAGCAGTTCTTC
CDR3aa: CASSQPLTSGGASYNEQFF

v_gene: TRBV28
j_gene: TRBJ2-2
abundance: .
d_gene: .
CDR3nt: TGTGCCAGCAGAGACAGTTCGAGCGGGGAGCTGTTTTTT
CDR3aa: CASRDSSSGELFF

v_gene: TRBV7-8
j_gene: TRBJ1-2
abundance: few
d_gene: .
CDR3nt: TGTGCCAGCAGCTTAGCAGGAGGGGTGGATGGCTACACCTTC
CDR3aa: CASSLAGGVDGYTF

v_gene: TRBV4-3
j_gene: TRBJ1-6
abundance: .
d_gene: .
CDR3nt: TGCGCCAGCAGCCAAGCCTTCCGGGCTGGTAATTCACCCCTCCACTTT
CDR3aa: CASSQAFRAGNSPLHF

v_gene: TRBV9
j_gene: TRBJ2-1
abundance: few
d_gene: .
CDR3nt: TGTGCCAGCAGCGTATTAACGGGGTGGAATGAGCAGTTCTTC
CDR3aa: CASSVLTGWNEQFF

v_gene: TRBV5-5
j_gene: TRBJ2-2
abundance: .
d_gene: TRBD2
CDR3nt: TGTGCCAGCAGCTGGGGGGGTTTGAACACCGGGGAGCTGTTTTTT
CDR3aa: CASSWGGLNTGELFF

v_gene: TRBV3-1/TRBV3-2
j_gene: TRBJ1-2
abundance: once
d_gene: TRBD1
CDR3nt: TGTGCCAGCAGCCAGACAGGGGTAGCGGGGGGCTACACCTTC
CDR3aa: CASSQTGVAGGYTF

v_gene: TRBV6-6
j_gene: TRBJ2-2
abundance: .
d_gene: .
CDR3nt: TGTGCCAGCAGTTACTGGGTGGGCACTTTCAACGGGGAGCTGTTTTTT
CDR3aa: CASSYWVGTFNGELFF

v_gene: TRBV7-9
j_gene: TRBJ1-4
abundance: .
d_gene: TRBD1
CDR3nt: TGTGCCAGCAGCCTGGACAGGTTAAATGAAAAACTGTTTTTT
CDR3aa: CASSLDRLNEKLFF

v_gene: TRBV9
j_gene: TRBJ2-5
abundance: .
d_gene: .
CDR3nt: TGTGCCAGCAGCGTGGGGCAGGGAGAGACCCAGTACTTC
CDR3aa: CASSVGQGETQYF

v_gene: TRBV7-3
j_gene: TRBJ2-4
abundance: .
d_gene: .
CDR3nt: TGTGCCAGCAGCTTAAGCCCTAGTAGCATTCAGTACTTC
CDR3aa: CASSLSPSSIQYF

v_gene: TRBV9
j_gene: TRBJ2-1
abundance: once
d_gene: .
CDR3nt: TGTGCCAGCAGGCCCATTTCGGGATCCAATGAGCAGTTCTTC
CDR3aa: CASRPISGSNEQFF

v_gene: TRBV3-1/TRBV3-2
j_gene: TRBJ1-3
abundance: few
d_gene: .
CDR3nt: TGTGCCAGCAGTAATAGCGCAGGAAACACCATATATTTT
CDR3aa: CASSNSAGNTIYF

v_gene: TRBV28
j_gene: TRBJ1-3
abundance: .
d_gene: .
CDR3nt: TGTGCCAGCAGAACTGGAAACACCATATATTTT
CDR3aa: CASRTGNTIYF

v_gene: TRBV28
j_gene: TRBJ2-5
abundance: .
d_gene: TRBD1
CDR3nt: TGTGCCAGCAGTCTGCCTGGGACAGGATACCGAGAGACCCAGTACTTC
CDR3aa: CASSLPGTGYRETQYF

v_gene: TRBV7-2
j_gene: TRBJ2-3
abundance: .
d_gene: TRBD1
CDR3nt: TGTGCCAGCAGCTTCGGGACAGGGGTATATGATACGCAGTATTTT
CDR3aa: CASSFGTGVYDTQYF

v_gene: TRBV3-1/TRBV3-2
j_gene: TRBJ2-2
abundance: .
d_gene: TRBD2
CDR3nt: TGTGCCAGCAGCCAAGATCGGCTAGCGGGAATCACCGGGGAGCTGTTTTTT
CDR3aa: CASSQDRLAGITGELFF

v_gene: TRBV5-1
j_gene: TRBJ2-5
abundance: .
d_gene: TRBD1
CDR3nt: TGCGCCAGCAGCATTGGACAGGGACAAGAGACCCAGTACTTC
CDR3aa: CASSIGQGQETQYF

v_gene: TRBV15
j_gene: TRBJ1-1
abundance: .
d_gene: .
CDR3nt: TGTGCCACCAGCAGAGCATCTGGGAGAGCCACTGAAGCTTTCTTT
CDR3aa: CATSRASGRATEAFF

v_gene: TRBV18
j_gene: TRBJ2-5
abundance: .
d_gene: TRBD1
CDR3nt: TGTGCCAGCTCGGCCGGGACAGGAGAGACCCAGTACTTC
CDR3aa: CASSAGTGETQYF

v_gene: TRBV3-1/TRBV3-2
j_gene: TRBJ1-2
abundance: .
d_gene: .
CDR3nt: TGTGCCAGCAGCCAAGTCCGGGAGGGGGGCTATGGCTACACCTTC
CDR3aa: CASSQVREGGYGYTF

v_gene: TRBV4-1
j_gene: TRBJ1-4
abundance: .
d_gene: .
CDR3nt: TGCGCCAGCAGCCACACGGTGCCCGTCGGGGGGGAAAAACTGTTTTTT
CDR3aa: CASSHTVPVGGEKLFF

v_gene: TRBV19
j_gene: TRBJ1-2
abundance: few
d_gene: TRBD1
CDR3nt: TGTGCCAGTACAGCTGGCCCATGGACAGGGGAGGCCTATGGCTACACCTTC
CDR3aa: CASTAGPWTGEAYGYTF

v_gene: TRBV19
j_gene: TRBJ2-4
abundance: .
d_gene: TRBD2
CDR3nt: TGTGCCAGTAGTCCCGGGGGGGGGTTAAACATTCAGTACTTC
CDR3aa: CASSPGGGLNIQYF

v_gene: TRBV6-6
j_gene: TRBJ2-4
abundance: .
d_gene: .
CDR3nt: TGTGCCAGCAGTTCCGAGGGGGGGGCCAAAAACATTCAGTACTTC
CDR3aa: CASSSEGGAKNIQYF

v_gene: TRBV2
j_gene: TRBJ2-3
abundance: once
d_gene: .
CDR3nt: TGTGCCAGCAGGATGCAGGGAGATACGCAGTATTTT
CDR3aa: CASRMQGDTQYF

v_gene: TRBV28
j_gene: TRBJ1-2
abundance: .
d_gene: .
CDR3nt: TGTGCCAGCACTCGCGGTGGGGGGCGAAATTTTGGCTACACCTTC
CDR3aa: CASTRGGGRNFGYTF

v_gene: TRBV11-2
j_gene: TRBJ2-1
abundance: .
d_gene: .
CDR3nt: TGTGCCAGCAGCTTAGACAGGGAGAGGGGTGAGCAGTTCTTC
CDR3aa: CASSLDRERGEQFF

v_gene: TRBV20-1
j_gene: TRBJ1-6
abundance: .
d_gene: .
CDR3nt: TGCAGTGCTATTGATCAGGGAAATTCACCCCTCCACTTT
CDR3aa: CSAIDQGNSPLHF

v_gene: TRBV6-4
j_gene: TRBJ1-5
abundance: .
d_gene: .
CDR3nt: TGTGCCAGCAGTTGGGGGGAAAATCAGCCCCAGCATTTT
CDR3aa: CASSWGENQPQHF

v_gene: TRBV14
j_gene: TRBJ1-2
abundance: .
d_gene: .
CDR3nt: TGTGCCAGCAGCCAAGCAGTTTACTATGGCTACACCTTC
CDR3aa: CASSQAVYYGYTF

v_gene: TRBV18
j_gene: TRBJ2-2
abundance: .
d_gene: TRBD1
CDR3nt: TGTGCCAGCTCACCGGACAGGTTGAACACCGGGGAGCTGTTTTTT
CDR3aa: CASSPDRLNTGELFF

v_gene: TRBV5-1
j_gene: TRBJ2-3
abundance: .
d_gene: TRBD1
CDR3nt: TGCGCCAGCAGCTTGGGGACAGGGGGAACAGATACGCAGTATTTT
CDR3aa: CASSLGTGGTDTQYF

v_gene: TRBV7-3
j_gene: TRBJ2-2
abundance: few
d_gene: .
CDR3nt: TGTGCCAGCAGCTTAACTCCCGGGGAGCTGTTTTTT
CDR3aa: CASSLTPGELFF

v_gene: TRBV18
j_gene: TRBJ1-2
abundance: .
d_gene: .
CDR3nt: TGTGCCAGCTCACCAGGGAGGGGGAGAGGTAGTGGCTACACCTTC
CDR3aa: CASSPGRGRGSGYTF

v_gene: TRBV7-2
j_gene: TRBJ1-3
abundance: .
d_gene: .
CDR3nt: TGTGCCAGCAGCCTCCCGCGGTCCTCTGGAAACACCATATATTTT
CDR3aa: CASSLPRSSGNTIYF

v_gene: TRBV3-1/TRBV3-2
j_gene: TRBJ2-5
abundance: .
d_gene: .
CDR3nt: TGTGCCAGCAGCCAAGATAGTGGTCCGGAGACCCAGTACTTC
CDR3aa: CASSQDSGPETQYF

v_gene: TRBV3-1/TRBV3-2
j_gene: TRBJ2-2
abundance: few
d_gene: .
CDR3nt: TGTGCCAGCAGCCAGATGACAGCCGGGGAGCTGTTTTTT
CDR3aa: CASSQMTAGELFF

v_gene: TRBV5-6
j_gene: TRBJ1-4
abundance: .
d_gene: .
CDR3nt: TGTGCCAGCAGCGGGCAGGGGATGAATGAAAAACTGTTTTTT
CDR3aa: CASSGQGMNEKLFF

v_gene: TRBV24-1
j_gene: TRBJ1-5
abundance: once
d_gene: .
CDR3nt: TGTGCCACCAGTTCGAAGGAGACGAGCAATCAGCCCCAGCATTTT
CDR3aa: CATSSKETSNQPQHF

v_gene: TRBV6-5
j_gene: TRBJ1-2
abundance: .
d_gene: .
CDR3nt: TGTGCCAGCAGTTACTCCGACCGGAATAAGGGCTACACCTTC
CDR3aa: CASSYSDRNKGYTF

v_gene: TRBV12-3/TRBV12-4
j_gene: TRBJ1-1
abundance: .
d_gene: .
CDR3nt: TGTGCCAGCAGCCGTAGGACCCTCGAAGCTTTCTTT
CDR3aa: CASSRRTLEAFF